Shown below are 3 T cell receptor beta chains from a single sample sequenced in a study of blood T cell repertoires in COVID-19. Libraries were prepared by immunoSEQ multiplex PCR; TCRdb keeps only in-frame clonotypes and omits some of them. The table has roughly 200,000 clones, about 85% seen once; the top ten hold approximately 5%. Sequencing was done on a sample of peripheral blood. The receptors were gathered from a woman of 80 years or more with acute or convalescent COVID-19.

This sequence joins TRBV5-8 and TRBJ1-5; D unclear. The CDR3 length is 12 residues. V lost 7 bases, J lost 9 bases, and 14 bases lay in between. Germline CDR1 and CDR2: SGHTS and YDEGEE. The CDR3 DNA follows: TGTGCCAGCGTCGAGAGGGCCCGGCCCCAGCATTTT. It codes for CASVERARPQHF.

The V and J genes are TRBV6-6 and TRBJ1-3; D remains ambiguous. CDR1 and CDR2 from the germline V gene are MNHNY and SVGAGI (reference sequence). This CDR3 contains 16 residues. Trimming shortened V by 6 bases and J by 0 bases, and 15 bases separated the two germline ends. CDR3 DNA: TGTGCCAGCAGCCGCCAAGACGGGTACTCTGGAAACACCATATATTTT. Translated, it gives CASSRQDGYSGNTIYF.

This rearrangement joins TRBV18 to TRBJ1-5; a weak D match, TRBD1 (5 bases). Germline V gives CDR1 KGHSH, CDR2 LQKENI. This CDR3 has 19 amino acids. The ends were cut back, 2 bases at V and 0 bases at J, with 20 bases in the middle. CDR3 coding DNA: TGTGCCAGCTCACCAGTAGCAATAGCGGGACTATATAGCAATCAGCCCCAGCATTTT. Its translation is CASSPVAIAGLYSNQPQHF.